The 3 T cell receptor beta chains below come from one sample, sequenced in a study of read filtering for tumor transcriptome and immune sequencing. The library was built from around 400 ng RNA with molecular barcoded adaptors for alpha/delta and beta/gamma chains. TCRdb re-called the reads with MiXCR, one entry per CDR3 protein. This sample has some 140,000 distinct CDR3 sequences; under 15% occur once, and the top ten carry roughly 7.6%. Sequencing was carried out using a population of CD138-negative cells sorted from bone marrow. The origin of the receptors is a donor aged 40 or over with multiple myeloma.

This clonotype showed up many times. V gene TRBV5-1 combines with J gene TRBJ2-7; D not resolved. Per the germline V gene, CDR1 is SGHRS and CDR2 is YFSETQ. The V end lost 2 bases, the J end lost 2 bases, and 11 bases lay between the germline ends. The CDR3 extends over 14 amino acids. CDR3 sequence (DNA): TGCGCCAGCAGCTTCGGGTCGGTCCCCTACGAGCAGTACTTC. Translation: CASSFGSVPYEQYF.

The V and J genes are TRBV9 and TRBJ2-2; 9 bases are a match to TRBD1. The germline CDR1 and CDR2 sequences are SGDLS and YYNGEE. This CDR3 has 15 amino acids. J gave up 2 bases and V 2 bases, and 1 base lay outside the gene matches. The CDR3 nucleotides read TGTGCCAGCAGCGTGGGACAGGGTAACACCGGGGAGCTGTTTTTT. It codes for CASSVGQGNTGELFF.

Many counts were recorded for this clonotype. V is TRBV11-2 and J is TRBJ2-1; TRBD2 matches at 9 bases. Germline values: CDR1 SGHAT, CDR2 FQNNGV. This CDR3 has 17 residues. After removal of 5 bases from V and 4 bases from J, the junction contained 12 bases not matched to a gene. The CDR3 sequence: CASSLGRIAGDYNEQFF. Written as DNA, the CDR3 is TGTGCCAGCAGCCTCGGGCGCATAGCGGGGGATTACAATGAGCAGTTCTTC.